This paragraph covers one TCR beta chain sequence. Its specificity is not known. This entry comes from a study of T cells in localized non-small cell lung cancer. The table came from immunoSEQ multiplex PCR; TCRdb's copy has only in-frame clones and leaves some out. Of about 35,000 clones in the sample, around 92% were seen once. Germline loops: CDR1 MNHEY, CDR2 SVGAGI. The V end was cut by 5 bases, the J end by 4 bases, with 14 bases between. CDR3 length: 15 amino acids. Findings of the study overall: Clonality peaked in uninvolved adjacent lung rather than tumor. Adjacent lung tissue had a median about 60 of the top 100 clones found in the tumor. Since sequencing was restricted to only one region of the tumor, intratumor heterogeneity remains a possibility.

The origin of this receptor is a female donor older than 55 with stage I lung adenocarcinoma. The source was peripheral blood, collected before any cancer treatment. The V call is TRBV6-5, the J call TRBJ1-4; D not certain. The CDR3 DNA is TGTGCCAGCAGTGGCCAAGGGTCCAATAATGAAAAACTGTTTTTT. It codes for CASSGQGSNNEKLFF.